What follows describes a single T cell receptor beta chain. This sample is drawn from a study of blood T cell repertoires in COVID-19. For the study at large: PBMCs, B-cell-depleted T cells, or T cells were the source of the cDNA or gDNA that made up the material.

Only in-frame clones appear in the TCRdb table, and some are missing; sequencing was by immunoSEQ multiplex PCR. The sample holds around 400,000 clones; more than 70% are singletons and the top ten take roughly 1.4%. Everyone who took part was roughly 18 to 89 years old, and they came from about two dozen US areas. Which cohort a participant joined came from the clinical history participants gave. Contact with a PCR-confirmed or clinician-diagnosed COVID-19 case occurred within 2 weeks of entry. V was clipped by 7 bases and J by 12 bases, with 19 bases between them. Germline V gene sequence: CDR1 MNHEY, CDR2 SVGAGI. The CDR3 has 13 amino acids.

This receptor was identified in a young woman who had been exposed to COVID-19. This chain connects TRBV6-5 to TRBJ2-1, with D possibly matching TRBD2 (7 bases). Sequencing was performed on PBMCs or T cells enriched from blood (not recorded which). This CDR3 reads CASTAGDTSGQFF. The DNA of the CDR3 is TGTGCCAGCACCGCGGGGGACACATCAGGGCAGTTCTTC.